This T cell receptor beta chain was found in a study of vaccination and CD4 T cells after COVID-19. Study information: Overlapping SARS-CoV-2, HCoV-NL63, HCoV-OC43 and HCoV-229E spike peptides were used to stimulate cells. As control conditions, cultures were given either a CEFX pool serving as positive control, an HIV-1 Nef pool, or no peptide at all.

Turning to this clonotype: Its antigen remains unidentified.

Cultured CD4+ T cell DNA was sequenced using the Oncomine TCR Beta short-read assay. Each CDR3 protein is one row after TCRdb ran MiXCR on the PCR reads. The repertoire holds about 27,000 distinct CDR3 sequences, with about 66% as singletons. V trimming: 5 bases; J trimming: 4 bases; junction bases outside the gene matches: 6. Germline CDR1 SGHNT, CDR2 YENEEA. This CDR3 spans 16 amino acids. Stated treatment: approximately 9-day PBMC culture with coronavirus spike peptide pools or control peptides (ViraFEST assay). ViraFEST used peptide pools to expand antigen-specific T cells, then sequenced TCRs. The rearrangement joins TRBV11-3 to TRBJ2-1; 12 bases are a match to TRBD2. This receptor was identified in a human donor who received a COVID-19 vaccine. Specimen: CD4+ T cells from blood, cultured in vitro, collected after SARS-CoV-2 vaccination. The CDR3 nucleotides read TGTGCCAGCAGCATCGGGACTAGCGGGCGATACAATGAGCAGTTCTTC. It translates to CASSIGTSGRYNEQFF.